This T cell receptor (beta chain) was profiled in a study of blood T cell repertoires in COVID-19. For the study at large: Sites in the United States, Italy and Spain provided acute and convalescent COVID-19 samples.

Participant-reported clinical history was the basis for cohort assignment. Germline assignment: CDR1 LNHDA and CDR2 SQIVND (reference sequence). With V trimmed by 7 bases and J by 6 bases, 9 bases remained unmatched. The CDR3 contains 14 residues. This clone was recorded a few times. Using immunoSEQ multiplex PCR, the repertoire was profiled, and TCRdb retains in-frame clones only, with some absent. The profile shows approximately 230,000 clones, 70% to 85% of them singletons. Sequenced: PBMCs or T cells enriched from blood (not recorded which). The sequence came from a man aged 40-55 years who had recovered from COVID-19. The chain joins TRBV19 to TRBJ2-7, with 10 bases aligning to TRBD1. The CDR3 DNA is TGTGCCAGTACCCGGACAGGGGGTTACGGCGAGCAGTACTTC. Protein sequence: CASTRTGGYGEQYF.